Listed here are 18 T cell receptor beta chains from one sample, sequenced in a study of blood T cell repertoires in COVID-19 (dated by TCRdb to 2019 to 2021). Library generation was performed with the immunoSEQ multiplex PCR assay. This is the immuneACCESS table as TCRdb keeps it, with only in-frame sequences that have V and J called. A part of the clones is gone; compared with another copy, unresolved V genes explain less than half, and the rest is unexplained. The sample records 90,000 or so clones, roughly 85% of which are singletons. About 4% of the sample goes to the ten largest clones. Sequencing used peripheral blood. All receptors come from a man in his fifties or sixties with acute or convalescent COVID-19.

The chain uses TRBV7-8 and TRBJ1-2, with 8 nucleotides matching TRBD1. CDR3 length: 13 amino acids. Germline V lookup: CDR1 SGHVS, CDR2 FQNEAQ. V shed 3 bases, J shed 6 bases, and the junction held 3 bases outside the gene matches. CDR3 sequence reads: CASSFRGRDGYTF. The DNA of the CDR3 is TGTGCCAGCAGCTTCAGGGGGCGGGATGGCTACACCTTC.

The chain carries TRBV18 and TRBJ1-1; TRBD1 aligns across 9 bases. Germline V CDR1 and CDR2: KGHSH, LQKENI. After removal of 1 base from V and 4 bases from J, the junction contained 4 bases not matched to a gene. The CDR3 covers 15 residues. The CDR3 coding sequence is TGTGCCAGCTCACCACTAGAGACAGGGGGCACTGAAGCTTTCTTT. This sequence encodes CASSPLETGGTEAFF.

The V gene is TRBV7-2, the J gene TRBJ2-1, with TRBD2 matching over 8 bases. Germline trimming cut 8 bases from V and 5 bases from J; bases unmatched to any gene: 20. CDR1 and CDR2 (germline): SGHTA, FQGNSA. The CDR3 length is 18 residues. CDR3 sequence (DNA): TGTGCCAGCGCCTCCTTCCCCCCGGGGGGGGGTCGCAACAATGAGCAGTTCTTC. Encoded protein: CASASFPPGGGRNNEQFF.

This chain connects TRBV27 to TRBJ1-3; D unclear. V lost 0 bases, J lost 0 bases, and 18 bases lay in between. The CDR3 extends over 19 amino acids. Germline-derived CDR1 and CDR2 are MNHEY and SMNVEV (reference sequence). CDR3 sequence: CASSLSVPLPDSSGNTIYF. DNA for the CDR3: TGTGCCAGCAGTTTATCAGTTCCCCTCCCGGACTCCTCTGGAAACACCATATATTTT.

V is TRBV12-3 or TRBV12-4 and J is TRBJ1-2, with D maybe TRBD1 (6 bases). This CDR3 has 13 amino acids. With 6 bases removed from V and 8 bases from J, the gap between germline ends came to 16 bases. CDR3 sequence reads: CASSRQAQGGYTF. CDR3 sequence (DNA): TGTGCCAGCAGCCGACAGGCCCAAGGCGGCTACACCTTC.

The CDR3 is CASSLGQGRNSPLHF. CDR3 coding DNA: TGCGCCAGCAGCTTGGGACAGGGGAGAAATTCACCCCTCCACTTT. The rearrangement joins TRBV5-1 to TRBJ1-6; 8 nucleotides agree with TRBD1. V was pared by 0 bases and J by 7 bases, with 3 bases of the junction left unmatched. This CDR3 region has 15 residues. CDR1 is SGHRS and CDR2 is YFSETQ in the germline V gene.

V usage is TRBV10-3 and J usage is TRBJ1-2, with TRBD1 matching 7 bases. CDR1 and CDR2 from the germline V gene are ENHRY and SYGVKD. V lost 11 bases, J lost 4 bases, and 4 bases stayed unmatched. CDR3 size: 11 residues. The chain's CDR3 is CAVGTAYGYTF. CDR3 sequence (DNA): TGTGCCGTGGGGACAGCCTATGGCTACACCTTC.

V and J are TRBV3-1 (or the pseudogene TRBV3-2) and TRBJ2-3; a weak D match, TRBD2 (5 bases). From germline, CDR1 is LGHDT and CDR2 YNNKEL (reference sequence). V was clipped by 1 base and J by 3 bases, with 11 bases between them. This CDR3 spans 15 amino acids. For the CDR3, the DNA is TGTGCCAGCAGCCAAGCCGGGGTAAAAACAGATACGCAGTATTTT. Residues: CASSQAGVKTDTQYF.

The chain combines TRBV15 with TRBJ1-2; maybe TRBD1 (5 bases). This CDR3 has 13 residues. V lost 5 bases and J lost 10, with 17 bases in between. The germline gives CDR1 LNHNV, CDR2 YYDKDF (reference sequence). The CDR3 loop reads CATSAGTSSIYTF. DNA of the CDR3: TGTGCCACCAGCGCGGGGACCTCTAGTATCTACACCTTC. The complete variable domain, with remaining parts taken from reference TRBV15 and TRBJ1-2, reads DAMVIQNPRYQVTQFGKPVTLSCSQTLNHNVMYWYQQKSSQAPKLLFHYYDKDFNNEADTPDNFQSRRPNTSFCFLDIRSPGLGDTAMYLCATSAGTSSIYTFGSGTRLTVV.

The chain couples TRBV10-1 to TRBJ1-1; a possible D gene is TRBD1 (5 bases). V was clipped by 9 bases and J by 10 bases, with 15 bases between them. Germline V gene sequence: CDR1 WNHNN, CDR2 SYGVQD (reference sequence). This CDR3 has 11 residues. This CDR3 reads CASKPDTPAFF. CDR3 DNA sequence: TGCGCCAGTAAGCCGGACACTCCAGCTTTCTTT.

This clone was counted a few times. The J gene is TRBJ1-2, the V gene TRBV6-5; D is unclear. Germline V gives CDR1 MNHEY, CDR2 SVGAGI. The CDR3 extends over 13 amino acids. The V end lost 4 bases, the J end lost 2 bases, and 8 bases lay between the germline ends. CDR3 bases: TGTGCCAGCAGTTCGGGAGTCAACTATGGCTACACCTTC. It is translated as CASSSGVNYGYTF.

J is TRBJ2-2 and V is TRBV25-1; D may be TRBD2 (6 bases). The CDR3 spans 17 residues. Germline-derived CDR1 and CDR2 are MGHDK and SYGVNS. V lost 5 bases and J 4 bases, leaving 20 bases between the germline ends. The CDR3 DNA reads TGTGCCAGCAGTCAACCTCTCGGGAGTATCGGCACCGGGGAGCTGTTTTTT. It codes for CASSQPLGSIGTGELFF.

The J gene is TRBJ1-2, the V gene TRBV5-1; 7 positions match TRBD1. Germline CDR1 and CDR2: SGHRS and YFSETQ. V dropped 0 bases and J dropped 2; count of bases not matched to a gene: 10. This CDR3 has 17 residues. CDR3 sequence reads: CASSLDPGQEMNYGYTF. The DNA of the CDR3 is TGCGCCAGCAGCTTGGATCCCGGACAGGAGATGAACTATGGCTACACCTTC.

The rearrangement joins TRBV11-3 to TRBJ2-1; TRBD2 matches 8 bases. This CDR3 spans 16 amino acids. V shed 0 bases, J shed 9 bases, and the junction held 10 bases outside the gene matches. Germline V gene data show CDR1 as SGHNT and CDR2 as YENEEA. CDR3 coding DNA: TGTGCCAGCAGCTTAGATCGGGGGGGTTGGGGTGGTGAGCAGTTCTTC. This encodes CASSLDRGGWGGEQFF.

The chain carries TRBV7-3 and TRBJ2-3; possible D gene TRBD2, 6 bases. Trimming removed 2 bases from V and 0 bases from J, with 6 bases in between. CDR3 length: 14 amino acids. CDR1 SGHTA and CDR2 FQGTGA come from the germline V gene. The CDR3 region is CASSLAGSTDTQYF. Here the CDR3 DNA reads TGTGCCAGCAGCTTAGCGGGAAGCACAGATACGCAGTATTTT.

The rearrangement links TRBV5-1 to TRBJ2-7, with D possibly being TRBD2 (6 bases). This CDR3 spans 14 amino acids. The V gene lost 4 bases and the J gene lost 2 bases, with 13 bases spanning the gap. Germline assignment: CDR1 SGHRS and CDR2 YFSETQ. The CDR3 DNA is TGCGCCAGCAGCGTCGGGAGTAGGACCTACGAGCAGTACTTC. Amino acid sequence: CASSVGSRTYEQYF.

The chain employs TRBV5-1 and TRBJ2-3, with D possibly matching TRBD1 (6 bases). The V gene lost 4 bases and the J gene lost 0 bases, with 15 bases spanning the gap. CDR1 and CDR2 (germline): SGHRS, YFSETQ. There are 16 residues in the CDR3. The CDR3 DNA reads TGCGCCAGCAGCCCCTATGGACAGATAAGCACAGATACGCAGTATTTT. Its translation is CASSPYGQISTDTQYF.

The chain couples TRBV29-1 to TRBJ2-7; D might be TRBD2 (5 bases). Germline lookup yields CDR1 SQVTM and CDR2 ANQGSEA. Trimming cost V 6 bases and J 4 bases, with 13 bases left between them. The length of the CDR3 is 12 residues. CDR3 residues: CSVEVEKYEQYF. The DNA for the CDR3 is TGCAGCGTGGAGGTGGAGAAGTACGAGCAGTACTTC.